These T cell receptor beta chains were read from a single sample in a study of cytomegalovirus exposure and HLA in healthy donors. Libraries were prepared by immunoSEQ multiplex PCR; TCRdb keeps only in-frame clonotypes and omits some of them. There are around 180,000 clones in the sample; just under 80% occur only once, and 4.5% to 7.5% lies in the top ten. Sequenced sample: PBMCs. The receptor source for this set is a woman in her twenties or thirties in good health and CMV-seropositive. Both conserved end residues are trimmed from each CDR3. Fields, in order: V gene, J gene, CDR3 protein.

V gene: TRBV4-2; J gene: TRBJ1-1; CDR3 protein: ASSQDRGGPAF
V gene: TRBV5-4; J gene: TRBJ1-1; CDR3 protein: ASSPWGRDTEAF
V gene: TRBV6-5; J gene: TRBJ1-1; CDR3 protein: ASSRGVPTEAF
V gene: TRBV15; J gene: TRBJ2-3; CDR3 protein: ATSPRTGGSTDTQY
V gene: TRBV4-2; J gene: TRBJ1-2; CDR3 protein: ASSQEKGREVGYT
V gene: TRBV18; J gene: TRBJ1-1; CDR3 protein: ASSPQKRVVGAF
V gene: TRBV7-2; J gene: TRBJ1-4; CDR3 protein: ASSSGQSRFNEKLF
V gene: TRBV5-1; J gene: TRBJ2-2; CDR3 protein: ASSPGLGQSNTGELF
V gene: TRBV7-3; J gene: TRBJ1-6; CDR3 protein: ASRATGGDNSPLH
V gene: TRBV4-1; J gene: TRBJ1-1; CDR3 protein: ASSQGGPQVNTEAF
V gene: TRBV9; J gene: TRBJ2-7; CDR3 protein: ASSVAGGEGVYEQY
V gene: TRBV6-6; J gene: TRBJ1-1; CDR3 protein: ASSLGQGNTEAF
V gene: TRBV7-9; J gene: TRBJ1-1; CDR3 protein: ASSYPGGAGTEAF
V gene: TRBV27; J gene: TRBJ2-2; CDR3 protein: ASSLEAMRAGELF
V gene: TRBV14; J gene: TRBJ2-5; CDR3 protein: ASSQEKPGQVIEETQY
V gene: TRBV19; J gene: TRBJ2-5; CDR3 protein: ASSSDREETQY
V gene: TRBV6-1; J gene: TRBJ1-1; CDR3 protein: ASYPRGFPEAF
V gene: TRBV5-4; J gene: TRBJ1-3; CDR3 protein: ASSFGPRGTIY
V gene: TRBV7-8; J gene: TRBJ2-3; CDR3 protein: ASSLADASGSGTDTQY
V gene: TRBV19; J gene: TRBJ2-7; CDR3 protein: ASSRAFSYEQY
V gene: TRBV4-1; J gene: TRBJ2-7; CDR3 protein: ASSQDQGGSNYEQY
V gene: TRBV7-2; J gene: TRBJ2-7; CDR3 protein: ASSSVIAGGEQY
V gene: TRBV5-8; J gene: TRBJ1-5; CDR3 protein: ASLGEGNQPQH
V gene: TRBV29-1; J gene: TRBJ2-2; CDR3 protein: SVVHRVAGELF
V gene: TRBV5-4; J gene: TRBJ1-4; CDR3 protein: ASSTQQGSNEKLF
V gene: TRBV6-5; J gene: TRBJ2-7; CDR3 protein: ASRPGTGIGYEQY
V gene: TRBV6-5; J gene: TRBJ2-7; CDR3 protein: ASSEAAGLYEQY
V gene: TRBV7-3; J gene: TRBJ2-1; CDR3 protein: ASSPRKSSYNEQF
V gene: TRBV6-1; J gene: TRBJ1-1; CDR3 protein: ASSYSTGKGTEAF
V gene: TRBV7-2; J gene: TRBJ1-1; CDR3 protein: ASSARGGALIVNTEAF
V gene: TRBV5-1; J gene: TRBJ2-3; CDR3 protein: ASSLTGSGSSTDTQY
V gene: TRBV6-1; J gene: TRBJ1-4; CDR3 protein: ASYLPPEKLF
V gene: TRBV4-3; J gene: TRBJ2-1; CDR3 protein: ASSPSVVNEQF
V gene: TRBV10-3; J gene: TRBJ2-7; CDR3 protein: AIRPSQGTYEQY
V gene: TRBV28; J gene: TRBJ1-2; CDR3 protein: ASSTYRGLTGYT
V gene: TRBV6-6; J gene: TRBJ2-5; CDR3 protein: ASMRASGEETQY
V gene: TRBV28; J gene: TRBJ1-5; CDR3 protein: ASSLGKTGASQPQH
V gene: TRBV28; J gene: TRBJ1-4; CDR3 protein: ASRNPGSSEKLF
V gene: TRBV28; J gene: TRBJ1-5; CDR3 protein: ASSPSKGRSNQPQH
V gene: TRBV5-1; J gene: TRBJ2-5; CDR3 protein: ASSFDWGGTQY
V gene: TRBV13; J gene: TRBJ1-1; CDR3 protein: ASSDRGGVWAEAF
V gene: TRBV4-2; J gene: TRBJ2-3; CDR3 protein: ASSQLPNTDTQY
V gene: TRBV6-1; J gene: TRBJ1-6; CDR3 protein: ASSGDRGSPLH
V gene: TRBV6-1; J gene: TRBJ2-1; CDR3 protein: ASSPAGARNNEQF
V gene: TRBV19; J gene: TRBJ2-7; CDR3 protein: ASSINRGYVYEQY
V gene: TRBV4-2; J gene: TRBJ2-1; CDR3 protein: ASSPQGSGNEQF
V gene: TRBV5-1; J gene: TRBJ1-3; CDR3 protein: ASSLGTGSGNTIY
V gene: TRBV27; J gene: TRBJ1-5; CDR3 protein: ASRDSYSNQPQH
V gene: TRBV2; J gene: TRBJ1-5; CDR3 protein: ASGTGYGNQPQH
V gene: TRBV13; J gene: TRBJ2-3; CDR3 protein: ASTSTRDSYTDTQY
V gene: TRBV25-1; J gene: TRBJ1-2; CDR3 protein: ASSESSLGGRHYGYT
V gene: TRBV5-1; J gene: TRBJ1-1; CDR3 protein: ASSPLRISDTEAF
V gene: TRBV6-4; J gene: TRBJ1-1; CDR3 protein: ASSDSKVLTEASTEAF